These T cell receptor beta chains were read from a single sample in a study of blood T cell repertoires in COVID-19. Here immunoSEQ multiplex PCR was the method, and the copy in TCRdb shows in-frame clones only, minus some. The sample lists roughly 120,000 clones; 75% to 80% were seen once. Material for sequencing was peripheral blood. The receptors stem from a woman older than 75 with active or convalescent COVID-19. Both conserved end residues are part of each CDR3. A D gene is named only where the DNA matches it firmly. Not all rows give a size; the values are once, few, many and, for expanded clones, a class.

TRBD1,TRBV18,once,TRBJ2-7,TGTGCCAGCTCAAGGGACAGGGTCGTCGGGCAGTACTTC,CASSRDRVVGQYF
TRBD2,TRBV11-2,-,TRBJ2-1,TGTGCCAGCAGCTTAACTAGCGGGGCAGCCAATGAGCAGTTCTTC,CASSLTSGAANEQFF
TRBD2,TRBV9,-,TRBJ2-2,TGTGCCAGCAGCGTAGACCCTAGCGGGACCACCGGGGAGCTGTTTTTT,CASSVDPSGTTGELFF
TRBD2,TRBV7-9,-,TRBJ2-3,TGTGCCAGCAGCCAGGGACTAGCGGGGGCCATGAATACGCAGTATTTT,CASSQGLAGAMNTQYF
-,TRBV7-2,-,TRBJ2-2,TGTGCCAGCAGCTTAATTCTGCGGCTGACCCCCCCCACCGGGGAGCTGTTTTTT,CASSLILRLTPPTGELFF
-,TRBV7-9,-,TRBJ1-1,TGTGCCAGCAGCTTGCCAGAGAACACTGAAGCTTTCTTT,CASSLPENTEAFF
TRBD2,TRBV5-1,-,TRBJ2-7,TGCGCCAGCAGGGGGACTAGCGGGAGCTCCTACGAGCAGTACTTC,CASRGTSGSSYEQYF
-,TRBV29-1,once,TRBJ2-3,TGCAGCGTTAAAACGGACAGAGCAGATACGCAGTATTTT,CSVKTDRADTQYF
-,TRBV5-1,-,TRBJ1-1,TGCGCCAGCAGCTTGGCCAATCAGGCGAACACTGAAGCTTTCTTT,CASSLANQANTEAFF
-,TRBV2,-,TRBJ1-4,TGTGCCAGCAGTGAAAAGGGGATGGTGGTAGAAAAACTGTTTTTT,CASSEKGMVVEKLFF
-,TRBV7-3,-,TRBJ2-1,TGTGCCAGCAGCTCAAGAGGGATCCACAATGAGCAGTTCTTC,CASSSRGIHNEQFF
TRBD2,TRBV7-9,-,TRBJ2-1,TGTGCCAGCAGCGCGTCGACTAGCCACGCTAGGAATGAGCAGTTCTTC,CASSASTSHARNEQFF
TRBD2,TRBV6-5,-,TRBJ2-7,TGTGCCACGAGAGGGACTAGCGGGACCTACGAGCAGTACTTC,CATRGTSGTYEQYF
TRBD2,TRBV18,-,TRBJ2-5,TGTGCCAGCTCAGCCAATCTTCGGACTAGCGGGAGGGTAGAGACCCAGTACTTC,CASSANLRTSGRVETQYF
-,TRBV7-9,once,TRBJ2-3,TGTGCCAGCACCGCCCGGGGGTCCCCCACAGATACGCAGTATTTT,CASTARGSPTDTQYF
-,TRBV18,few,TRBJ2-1,TGTGCCAGCTCTCTTAACGGCGGCTCCTACAATGAGCAGTTCTTC,CASSLNGGSYNEQFF
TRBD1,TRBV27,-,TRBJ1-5,TGTGCCAGCAGCCTAAGTCATGGACAGGACGATCAGCCCCAGCATTTT,CASSLSHGQDDQPQHF
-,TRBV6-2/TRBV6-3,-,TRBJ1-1,TGTGCCAGCAGCTCAAGTCGCGGGGTTAGTGAAGCTTTCTTT,CASSSSRGVSEAFF
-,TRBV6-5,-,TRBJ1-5,TGTGCCAGCAGTTACTCGAGGAACAATCAGCCCCAGCATTTT,CASSYSRNNQPQHF
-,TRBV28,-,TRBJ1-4,TGTGCCAGCACCTACCAAGGGACTCCACAAAAACTGTTTTTT,CASTYQGTPQKLFF
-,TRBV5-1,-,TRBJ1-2,TGCGCCAGCAGCTTAGAAAGGACAGTCTATGGCTACACCTTC,CASSLERTVYGYTF
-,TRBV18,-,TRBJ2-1,TGTGCCAGCTTGGTAGGAGGGAGTGGCCCTTCCTACAATGAGCAGTTCTTC,CASLVGGSGPSYNEQFF
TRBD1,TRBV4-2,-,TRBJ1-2,TGTGCCAGCAGCCGAGGGGGACAGGGGGCCTCTAACTATGGCTACACCTTC,CASSRGGQGASNYGYTF
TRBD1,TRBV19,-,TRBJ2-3,TGTGCCAGTAGTATGGACAGGGGAACAGATACGCAGTATTTT,CASSMDRGTDTQYF
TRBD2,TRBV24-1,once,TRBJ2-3,TGTGCCACCAGTGATTCTCGACTAGCGGGCACAGATACGCAGTATTTT,CATSDSRLAGTDTQYF
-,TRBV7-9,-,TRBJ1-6,TGTGCCAGCAGCCTTAGCGGGGGCGGGGCTCATTCACCCCTCCACTTT,CASSLSGGGAHSPLHF
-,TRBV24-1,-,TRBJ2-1,TGTGCCACCAGATCCCGCTACAATGAGCAGTTCTTC,CATRSRYNEQFF
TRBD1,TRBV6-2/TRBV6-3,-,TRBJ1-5,TGTGCCAGCAGCGAAAACAGGGGGCAGCCCCAGCATTTT,CASSENRGQPQHF
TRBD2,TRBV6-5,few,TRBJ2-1,TGTGCCAGCAGTACTAGCGGGAGTGGGGGCAATGAGCAGTTCTTC,CASSTSGSGGNEQFF
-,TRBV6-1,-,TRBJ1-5,TGTGCCAGCAGTGAAACGGGGTGGGATCAGCCCCAGCATTTT,CASSETGWDQPQHF
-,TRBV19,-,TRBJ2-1,TGTGCCAGTAGTATAAAGGCAGGGTCCTACTCCTACAATGAGCAGTTCTTC,CASSIKAGSYSYNEQFF
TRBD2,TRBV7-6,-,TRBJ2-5,TGTGCCAGCAGCTCGGGACTAGCGGACCAAGAGACCCAGTACTTC,CASSSGLADQETQYF
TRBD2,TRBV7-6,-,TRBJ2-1,TGTGCCAGCAGCTCTATACTAGCGGGAGGTGGGAATGAGCAGTTCTTC,CASSSILAGGGNEQFF
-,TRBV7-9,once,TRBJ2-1,TGTGCCAGCAGCTTAGGTCGGGGCTCCTACAATGAGCAGTTCTTC,CASSLGRGSYNEQFF
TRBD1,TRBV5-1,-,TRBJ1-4,TGCGCCAGCAGCACGGGACAGGGGGCGACTAATGAAAAACTGTTTTTT,CASSTGQGATNEKLFF
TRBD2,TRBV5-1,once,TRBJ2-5,TGCGCCAGCAGCTTTGGGAGTAGCGGGCAAGAGACCCAGTACTTC,CASSFGSSGQETQYF
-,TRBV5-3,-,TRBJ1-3,TGTGCCAGAAGCTTCGAGGAACGAGACACCATATATTTT,CARSFEERDTIYF
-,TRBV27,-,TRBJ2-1,TGTGCCAGCAGCATCCGGGAAGGGGAGGATGAGCAGTTCTTC,CASSIREGEDEQFF
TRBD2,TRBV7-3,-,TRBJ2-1,TGTGCCAGCAGCTCGCGGACTAGCGGGGGATACAATGAGCAGTTCTTC,CASSSRTSGGYNEQFF
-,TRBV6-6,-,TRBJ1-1,TGTGCCAGCAGAACAATCAGGGAAAGCACTGAAGCTTTCTTT,CASRTIRESTEAFF
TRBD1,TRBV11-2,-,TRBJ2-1,TGTGCCAGCAGCCGCCGGGACAGTTACAATGAGCAGTTCTTC,CASSRRDSYNEQFF
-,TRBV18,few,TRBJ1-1,TGTGCCAGCTCACCACCTAACTATCGACCCACTGAAGCTTTCTTT,CASSPPNYRPTEAFF
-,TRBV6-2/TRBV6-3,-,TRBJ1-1,TGTGCCAGCAGTCCGGCCGGGGGGGACCCCGAGAACACTGAAGCTTTCTTT,CASSPAGGDPENTEAFF
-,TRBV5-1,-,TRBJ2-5,TGCGCCAGCAGCTTGGTCCTATCCGGGACCCAGTACTTC,CASSLVLSGTQYF
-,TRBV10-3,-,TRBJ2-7,TGTGCCATCAGTGAGCAGGGTCCCTACGAGCAGTACTTC,CAISEQGPYEQYF
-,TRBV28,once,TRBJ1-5,TGTGCCAGCAGTTTAAGTATTGGAGTAAATCAGCCCCAGCATTTT,CASSLSIGVNQPQHF
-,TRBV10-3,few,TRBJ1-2,TGTGCCACCAAGAAAGACAGTGAAGGACTATATGGCTACACCTTC,CATKKDSEGLYGYTF
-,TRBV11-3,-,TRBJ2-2,TGTGCCAGCAGCAGCATGAGAACCGGGGAGCTGTTTTTT,CASSSMRTGELFF
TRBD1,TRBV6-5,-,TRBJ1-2,TGTGCCAGCAGTTACGGTGGGACAGGGGTTGGCTACACCTTC,CASSYGGTGVGYTF